The source of this T cell receptor beta chain is a study of cytomegalovirus exposure and HLA in healthy donors. This clone was found a few times. These donors, healthy bone marrow donors, were studied. The CDR3 length is 17 residues. J gave up 1 base and V 4 bases, and 10 bases lay outside the gene matches. The germline gives CDR1 SGHKS, CDR2 YYEKEE (reference sequence). The study ran its PCR with 60 Vbeta and 13 Jbeta primers. Profiling relied on immunoSEQ multiplex PCR, and the TCRdb table lists in-frame clones only, not all of them. The table records around 200,000 clones, roughly 80% of them present only once.

The receptor was isolated from a man in his forties or fifties in good health and CMV-seropositive. The J gene is TRBJ2-2, the V gene TRBV5-5; 7 bases map to TRBD2. The specimen sequenced was PBMCs. CDR3 in amino acids: CASSPKRLALNTGELFF. The CDR3 nucleotides read TGTGCCAGCAGCCCCAAGAGACTAGCTTTGAACACCGGGGAGCTGTTTTTT.